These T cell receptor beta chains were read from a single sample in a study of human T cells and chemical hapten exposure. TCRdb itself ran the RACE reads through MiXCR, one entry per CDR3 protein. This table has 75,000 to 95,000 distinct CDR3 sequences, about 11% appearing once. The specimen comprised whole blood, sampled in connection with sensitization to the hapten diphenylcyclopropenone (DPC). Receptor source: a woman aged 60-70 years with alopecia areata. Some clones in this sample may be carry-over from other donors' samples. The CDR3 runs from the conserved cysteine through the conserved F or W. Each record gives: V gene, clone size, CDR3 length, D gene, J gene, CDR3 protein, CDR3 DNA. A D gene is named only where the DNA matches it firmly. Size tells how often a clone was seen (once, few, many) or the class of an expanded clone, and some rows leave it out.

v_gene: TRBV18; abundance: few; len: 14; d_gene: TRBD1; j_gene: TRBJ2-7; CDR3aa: CASSPPTGADEQYF; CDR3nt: TGTGCCAGCTCACCCCCGACAGGGGCTGACGAGCAGTACTTC
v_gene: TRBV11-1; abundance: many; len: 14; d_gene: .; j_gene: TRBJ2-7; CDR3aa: CASTPLDRPYEQYF; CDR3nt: TGTGCCAGCACCCCTCTCGACCGGCCCTACGAGCAGTACTTC
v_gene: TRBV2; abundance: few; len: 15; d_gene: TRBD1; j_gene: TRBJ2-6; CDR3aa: CAAGTGGSGANVLTF; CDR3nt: TGTGCCGCCGGGACAGGGGGCTCTGGGGCCAACGTCCTGACTTTC
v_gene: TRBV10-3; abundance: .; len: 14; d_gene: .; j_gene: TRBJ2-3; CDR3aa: CAISEAVPTDTQYF; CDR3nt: TGTGCCATCAGTGAGGCAGTTCCCACAGATACGCAGTATTTT
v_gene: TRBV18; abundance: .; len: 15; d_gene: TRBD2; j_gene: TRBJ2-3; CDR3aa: CASSPRLAGADTQYF; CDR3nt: TGTGCCAGCTCACCCAGACTAGCGGGGGCAGATACGCAGTATTTT
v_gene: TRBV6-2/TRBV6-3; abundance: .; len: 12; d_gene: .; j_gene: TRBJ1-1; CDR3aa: CASSYVNTEAFF; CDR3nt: TGTGCCAGCAGTTACGTGAACACTGAAGCTTTCTTT
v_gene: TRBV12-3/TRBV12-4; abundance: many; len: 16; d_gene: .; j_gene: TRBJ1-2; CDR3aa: CASSLEATGTNYGYTF; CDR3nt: TGTGCCAGCAGTTTGGAGGCCACCGGGACAAACTATGGCTACACCTTC
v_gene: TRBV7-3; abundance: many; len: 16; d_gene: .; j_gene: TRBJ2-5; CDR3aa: CASSLVGGTYQETQYF; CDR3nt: TGTGCCAGCAGCTTAGTAGGGGGGACGTACCAAGAGACCCAGTACTTC
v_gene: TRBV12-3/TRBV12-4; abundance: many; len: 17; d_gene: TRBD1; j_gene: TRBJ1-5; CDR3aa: CASSFGAGTDSNQPQHF; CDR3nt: TGTGCCAGCAGTTTTGGGGCCGGGACAGATAGCAATCAGCCCCAGCATTTT
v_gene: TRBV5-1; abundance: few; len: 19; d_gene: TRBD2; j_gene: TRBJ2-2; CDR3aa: CASSLALAGGFLNTGELFF; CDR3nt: TGCGCCAGCAGCTTGGCTCTAGCGGGGGGCTTCCTTAACACCGGGGAGCTGTTTTTT
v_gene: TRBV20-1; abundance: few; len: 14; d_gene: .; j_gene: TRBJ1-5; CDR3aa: CSAPQPGGNQPQHF; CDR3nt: TGCAGTGCTCCCCAACCTGGGGGCAATCAGCCCCAGCATTTT
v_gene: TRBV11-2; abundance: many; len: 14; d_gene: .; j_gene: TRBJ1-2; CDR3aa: CASSLVGSNYGYTF; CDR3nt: TGTGCCAGCAGCTTAGTTGGTTCTAACTATGGCTACACCTTC
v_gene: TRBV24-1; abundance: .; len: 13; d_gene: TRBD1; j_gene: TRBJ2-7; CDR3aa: CATSDIQGHEQYF; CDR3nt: TGTGCCACCAGTGACATACAGGGGCACGAGCAGTACTTC
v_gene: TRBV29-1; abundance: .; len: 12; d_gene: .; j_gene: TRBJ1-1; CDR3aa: CSVDRQNTEAFF; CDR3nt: TGCAGCGTTGATAGACAGAACACTGAAGCTTTCTTT
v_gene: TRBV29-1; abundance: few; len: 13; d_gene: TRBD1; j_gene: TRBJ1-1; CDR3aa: CSAGDRGLAEAFF; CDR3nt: TGCAGCGCTGGGGACAGGGGCTTAGCTGAAGCTTTCTTT
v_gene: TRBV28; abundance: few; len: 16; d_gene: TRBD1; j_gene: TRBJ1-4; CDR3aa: CASSLFEAGQSEKLFF; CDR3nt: TGTGCCAGCAGTTTATTTGAGGCGGGACAGAGCGAAAAACTGTTTTTT
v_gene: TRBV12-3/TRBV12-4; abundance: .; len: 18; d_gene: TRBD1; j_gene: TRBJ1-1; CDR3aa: CASSPGDRGFGMNTEAFF; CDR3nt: TGTGCCAGCAGTCCCGGGGACAGGGGGTTTGGTATGAACACTGAAGCTTTCTTT
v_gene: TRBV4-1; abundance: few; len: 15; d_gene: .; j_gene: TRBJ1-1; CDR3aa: CASSLEGRMNTEAFF; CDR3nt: TGCGCCAGCAGCCTAGAGGGCAGAATGAACACTGAAGCTTTCTTT
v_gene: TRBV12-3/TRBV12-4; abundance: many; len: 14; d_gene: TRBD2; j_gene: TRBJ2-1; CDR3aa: CASSIAGGLYEQFF; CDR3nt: TGTGCCAGCAGTATAGCGGGGGGGCTTTATGAGCAGTTCTTC
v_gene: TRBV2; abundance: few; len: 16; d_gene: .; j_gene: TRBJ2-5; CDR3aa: CASSEYMRARQETQYF; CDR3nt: TGTGCCAGCAGTGAATATATGAGGGCACGCCAAGAGACCCAGTACTTC
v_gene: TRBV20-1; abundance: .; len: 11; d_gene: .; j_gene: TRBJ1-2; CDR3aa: CSAQRDYGYTF; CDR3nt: TGCAGTGCTCAAAGAGACTATGGCTACACCTTC
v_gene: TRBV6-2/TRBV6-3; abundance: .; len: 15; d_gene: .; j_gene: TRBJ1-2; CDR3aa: CASSYSVRTAGGYTF; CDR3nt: TGTGCCAGCAGTTACTCGGTCAGGACGGCGGGTGGCTACACCTTC
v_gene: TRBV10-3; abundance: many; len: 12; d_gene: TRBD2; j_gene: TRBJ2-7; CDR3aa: CAISSRGDVQYF; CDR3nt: TGTGCCATCAGTAGCCGGGGGGATGTGCAGTACTTC
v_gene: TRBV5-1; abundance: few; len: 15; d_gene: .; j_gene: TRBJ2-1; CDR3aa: CASSLVLPRNNEQFF; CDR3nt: TGCGCCAGCAGCTTGGTATTGCCCAGGAACAATGAGCAGTTCTTC
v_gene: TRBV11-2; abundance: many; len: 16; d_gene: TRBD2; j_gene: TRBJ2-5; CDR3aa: CASSTGTSGDVETQYF; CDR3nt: TGTGCCAGCAGCACGGGGACTAGCGGGGACGTAGAGACCCAGTACTTC
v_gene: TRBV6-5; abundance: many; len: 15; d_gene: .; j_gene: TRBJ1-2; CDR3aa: CASSYLASGVYGYTF; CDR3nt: TGTGCCAGCAGTTACTTAGCGTCAGGGGTGTATGGCTACACCTTC
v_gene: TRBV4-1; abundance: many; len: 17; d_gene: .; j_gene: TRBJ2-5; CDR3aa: CASSQEGSLPSGETQYF; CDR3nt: TGCGCCAGCAGCCAAGAAGGTTCGCTGCCGAGCGGCGAGACCCAGTACTTC
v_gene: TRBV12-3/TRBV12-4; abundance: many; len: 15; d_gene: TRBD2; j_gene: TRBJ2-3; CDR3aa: CASSLGLAGTDTQYF; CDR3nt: TGTGCCAGCAGTTTAGGACTAGCGGGCACAGATACGCAGTATTTT